This T cell receptor beta chain originates from a study of blood T cells in healthy people across ages. General study points: Not knowing donor CMV status may have confounded expanded clonotype changes. TCR beta diversity, measured per million T cells, fell in a roughly linear way with age.

In the case of this clonotype: Its antigen remains unknown.

Combining a sample-barcoded 5' primer with a J-beta primer mix, a second PCR ran for about 7 to 11 cycles. Researchers report that each sample yielded at least 3 million CDR3-containing paired-end reads. MiXCR was run by TCRdb on the 5' RACE reads, yielding one entry per CDR3 protein. The profile shows some 920,000 distinct CDR3 sequences, about 51% of them singletons. This CDR3 is 12 amino acids long. Germline V lookup: CDR1 DFQATT, CDR2 SNEGSKA (reference sequence). The draw of peripheral blood yielded approximately 11 milliliters from each donor. Material for sequencing was blood. The receptor was derived from an older woman in good health. V is TRBV20-1 and J is TRBJ2-5, with 8 bases aligning to TRBD2. The tail of the sequence fits TRBJ2-7 better, so the J call may be wrong. In DNA form, the CDR3 reads TGCAGTGCCGGGGGGGCTCTCGACGAGCAGTACTTC. Its translation is CSAGGALDEQYF.